This T cell receptor beta chain was obtained from a study of T cells in Graves' hyperthyroidism and ophthalmopathy. There were TCR beta CDR3 regions amplified from RNA transcripts. The HTBI primer set drove a first-round RT-PCR of the TCR CDR3. TCRdb called the multiplex PCR reads again in MiXCR, with one record for every CDR3 protein. This table has roughly 580,000 distinct CDR3 sequences, roughly 46% appearing once. The CDR3 spans 13 residues. Germline CDR1 WSHSY, CDR2 SAAADI. V was cut by 3 bases and J by 7 bases, with 10 bases left in between. Notes on this clonotype: Its target is not known.

Study-level findings and limits: Expanded thyroid clonotypes (above 0.001) were mostly also found in blood.

The chain carries TRBV10-2 and TRBJ1-5; D gene uncertain. The TCR originated in a woman under 30 with Graves' hyperthyroidism. The sequencing sample was made of peripheral blood or thyroid tissue (not recorded which). The CDR3 sequence is CASSEGSVQPQHF. CDR3 nucleotides: TGCGCCAGCAGTGAAGGGAGCGTACAGCCCCAGCATTTT.